The 20 T cell receptor beta chains listed next were all sequenced from one sample in a study of blood T cell repertoires in COVID-19. Assay used: immunoSEQ multiplex PCR; TCRdb lists only in-frame clones, some missing. The sample has about 71,000 clones, approximately 88% seen once. The specimen was peripheral blood. The receptors originated from a human donor in a cohort sampled during active COVID-19.

The rearrangement links TRBV19 to TRBJ2-3; unclear D gene. This CDR3 has 14 amino acids. Trimming cost V 7 bases and J 4 bases, with 15 bases left between them. Germline V gives CDR1 LNHDA, CDR2 SQIVND (reference sequence). In DNA form, the CDR3 reads TGTGCCAGTAAGATTTCAAGGAGTTCAGATACGCAGTATTTT. This sequence encodes CASKISRSSDTQYF.

This clone has just one count. CDR3 in DNA: TGTGCCAGCAGATCAGGGGTACCTAGCACTGAAGCTTTCTTT. It specifies CASRSGVPSTEAFF. This rearrangement joins TRBV27 to TRBJ1-1; D may be TRBD1 (6 bases). In germline, CDR1 is MNHEY, CDR2 SMNVEV (reference sequence). The CDR3 contains 14 residues. V was pared by 6 bases and J by 4 bases, with 15 bases between.

This rearrangement joins TRBV25-1 to TRBJ2-1; 9 nucleotides match TRBD1. This CDR3 has 18 amino acids. Germline CDR1 MGHDK, CDR2 SYGVNS. V was clipped by 1 base and J by 4 bases; unmatched bases: 11. In DNA form, the CDR3 reads TGTGCCAGCAGTGAATTGGGACTAACAGGGGGCCCTTACAATGAGCAGTTCTTC. Translating gives CASSELGLTGGPYNEQFF.

The chain combines TRBV6-4 with TRBJ2-1; 7 bases are a match to TRBD2. CDR3 size: 15 residues. CDR1 and CDR2 (germline): MRHNA, SNTAGT. Trimming cost V 5 bases and J 6 bases; bases outside gene matches: 10. The CDR3 here is CASSRESSGVNEQFF. In DNA form, the CDR3 reads TGTGCCAGCAGTCGGGAGTCTAGCGGAGTCAATGAGCAGTTCTTC.

The CDR3 region is CASSATSTDTQYF. CDR3 bases: TGTGCCAGCAGCGCCACTAGCACAGATACGCAGTATTTT. The chain joins TRBV11-1 to TRBJ2-3, with D uncertain. Trimming left V 5 bases short and J 0 bases short, with 6 bases between. Germline V gene data show CDR1 as SGHAT and CDR2 as FQDESV (reference sequence). The CDR3 runs 13 residues. The full variable domain, with the rest looked up from reference TRBV11-1 and TRBJ2-3, is EAEVAQSPRYKITEKSQAVAFWCDPISGHATLYWYRQILGQGPELLVQFQDESVVDDSQLPKDRFSAERLKGVDSTLKIQPAELGDSAMYLCASSATSTDTQYFGPGTRLTVL.

This chain links TRBV11-3 with TRBJ2-1; 9 bases fit TRBD2. J gave up 2 bases and V 5 bases, and 7 bases lay outside the gene matches. The CDR3 is 16 residues long. Looked up from germline, CDR1 is SGHNT and CDR2 is YENEEA. CDR3 in amino acids: CASSTSGLAPYNEQFF. The CDR3 nucleotides read TGTGCCAGCAGCACCTCGGGACTAGCTCCCTACAATGAGCAGTTCTTC.

This clone is a singleton in its sample. In DNA, the CDR3 is TGTGCCAGCAGACCACGAGGGACTAGCCCCTTGGAGACCCAGTACTTC. As protein: CASRPRGTSPLETQYF. The V call is TRBV7-8, the J call TRBJ2-5; the match to TRBD2 covers 9 bases. CDR1 and CDR2 from the germline V gene are SGHVS and FQNEAQ. With V trimmed by 6 bases and J by 5 bases, 13 bases remained unmatched. There are 16 residues in the CDR3.

The chain recombines TRBV18 with TRBJ1-2, with D possibly TRBD1 on 6 matching bases. The CDR3 length is 12 residues. The germline CDR1 and CDR2 sequences are KGHSH and LQKENI. Trimming removed 4 bases at V and 6 bases at J, with 9 bases between. The CDR3 DNA reads TGTGCCAGCTCACGGCAGGGGAATGGCTACACCTTC. Residues: CASSRQGNGYTF. Looking up the rest from reference TRBV18 and TRBJ1-2 gives the full variable domain: NAGVMQNPRHLVRRRGQEARLRCSPMKGHSHVYWYRQLPEEGLKFMVYLQKENIIDESGMPKERFSAEFPKEGPSILRIQQVVRGDSAAYFCASSRQGNGYTFGSGTRLTVV.

The chain links TRBV5-1 to TRBJ1-4, with D possibly matching TRBD1 (6 bases). The CDR3 is 12 amino acids. Trimming left V 5 bases short and J 8 bases short, with 10 bases between. Germline CDR1 reads SGHRS; CDR2 reads YFSETQ. For the CDR3, the DNA is TGCGCCAGCAGAGGGGGTGGGGAAAAACTGTTTTTT. This gives the protein CASRGGGEKLFF.

This clone appeared a few times. The J gene is TRBJ1-2, the V gene TRBV7-2, with 7 bases aligning to TRBD1. The CDR3 is 14 residues long. J was trimmed by 4 bases and V by 4 bases; bases with no gene match: 6. The V gene's germline CDR1 is SGHTA and CDR2 FQGNSA. In DNA, the CDR3 is TGTGCCAGCAGCTCTCCGGGACAGCTCTATGGCTACACCTTC. This translates into CASSSPGQLYGYTF.

In this sample, this clone turned up a few times. The V gene is TRBV9, the J gene TRBJ2-5; 7 nucleotides align to TRBD1. CDR1 and CDR2 from the germline V gene are SGDLS and YYNGEE. Germline trimming cut 4 bases from V and 5 bases from J; bases unmatched to any gene: 5. CDR3 size: 13 residues. The CDR3 is CASSIGGRETQYF. As DNA, the CDR3 is TGTGCCAGCAGCATAGGGGGCCGGGAGACCCAGTACTTC.

This sequence joins TRBV19 and TRBJ1-1; 10 nucleotides agree with TRBD1. The J segment lost 5 bases and the V segment lost 4 bases, leaving 4 bases of the junction unmatched. In germline, CDR1 is LNHDA, CDR2 SQIVND (reference sequence). The CDR3 is 14 amino acids. The CDR3 nucleotides are TGTGCCAGTAGTACGGACAGGGGGAGAACTGAAGCTTTCTTT. Translating gives CASSTDRGRTEAFF.

The rearrangement joins TRBV28 to TRBJ1-6, with D perhaps matching TRBD1 (6 bases). V lost 10 bases and J 1 base, leaving 11 bases between the germline ends. This CDR3 is built from 14 residues. Germline assignment: CDR1 MDHEN and CDR2 SYDVKM. The CDR3 is CATKGGSYNSPLHF. In nucleotides, the CDR3 is TGTGCCACCAAAGGGGGATCCTATAATTCACCCCTCCACTTT.

V usage is TRBV7-9 and J usage is TRBJ2-7, with TRBD2 identical over 11 bases. CDR3 length equals 14 residues. Trimming cost V 5 bases and J 3 bases; bases outside gene matches: 3. Germline values: CDR1 SEHNR, CDR2 FQNEAQ (reference sequence). This CDR3 is CASSGLAGLYEQYF. CDR3 nucleotides: TGTGCCAGCAGCGGACTAGCGGGCCTCTACGAGCAGTACTTC.

The V call is TRBV20-1, the J call TRBJ2-5; D gene ambiguous. The ends were cut back, 3 bases at V and 7 bases at J, with 6 bases in the middle. The CDR3 has 10 amino acids. Germline CDR1 is DFQATT and CDR2 is SNEGSKA (reference sequence). This chain's CDR3 is CSARSGTQYF. The CDR3 DNA reads TGCAGTGCTAGGTCAGGGACCCAGTACTTC.

This clone was observed a single time. The CDR3 coding sequence is TGTGCCAGCAGTTTATTTTTCGGGGGGGCATATAGCAATCAGCCCCAGCATTTT. This gives the protein CASSLFFGGAYSNQPQHF. This sequence joins TRBV28 and TRBJ1-5; TRBD1 might be the D (6 bases). This CDR3 has 18 residues. Germline V CDR1 and CDR2: MDHEN, SYDVKM. V lost 1 base, J lost 0 bases, and 16 bases lay in between.

The rearrangement links TRBV7-9 to TRBJ1-1; D not resolved. CDR3 size: 12 residues. Trimming removed 6 bases at V and 5 bases at J, with 10 bases between. CDR1 and CDR2 (germline): SEHNR, FQNEAQ (reference sequence). The CDR3 protein is CASSLERTEAFF. The CDR3, as DNA: TGTGCCAGCAGTCTAGAGAGGACTGAAGCTTTCTTT. Filled out from reference TRBV7-9 and TRBJ1-1, the complete variable domain reads DTGVSQNPRHKITKRGQNVTFRCDPISEHNRLYWYRQTLGQGPEFLTYFQNEAQLEKSRLLSDRFSAERPKGSFSTLEIQRTEQGDSAMYLCASSLERTEAFFGQGTRLTVV.

The gene calls are TRBV10-3 and TRBJ2-1; 9 bases map to TRBD1. The CDR3 has 15 amino acids. Germline V gene lookup returns CDR1 ENHRY and CDR2 SYGVKD. V shed 5 bases and J 5 bases; nucleotides not matched to a gene: 7. The DNA for the CDR3 is TGTGCCATCAGTCCCGGGACAGGGTCCCACAATGAGCAGTTCTTC. This sequence encodes CAISPGTGSHNEQFF.

The CDR3 bases are TGTGCCAGGAGAGACAATGAGCAGTTCTTC. Protein: CARRDNEQFF. This rearrangement joins TRBV19 to TRBJ2-1; D remains ambiguous. Germline assignment: CDR1 LNHDA and CDR2 SQIVND (reference sequence). The V gene lost 9 bases and the J gene lost 5 bases, with 5 bases spanning the gap. This CDR3 is built from 10 residues. Variable domain in full (rest from reference TRBV19 and TRBJ2-1): DGGITQSPKYLFRKEGQNVTLSCEQNLNHDAMYWYRQDPGQGLRLIYYSQIVNDFQKGDIAEGYSVSREKKESFPLTVTSAQKNPTAFYLCARRDNEQFFGPGTRLTVL.

The chain couples TRBV3-1 (or the pseudogene TRBV3-2) to TRBJ2-2; D gene ambiguous. Germline CDR1 LGHDT, CDR2 YNNKEL (reference sequence). V gave up 6 bases and J gave up 5 bases, with 7 bases separating them. CDR3 size: 12 residues. As DNA, the CDR3 is TGTGCCAGCAGTCAGGTGACCGGGGAGCTGTTTTTT. As protein: CASSQVTGELFF.